The 23 T cell receptor beta chains in this list originate from one sample, sequenced in a study of CD8+ T cells in alopecia areata. Alopecia areata patients provided lesional scalp punch biopsies and peripheral blood. After isolation, RNA underwent reverse transcription to generate cDNA as the sequencing template. This table comes from immunoSEQ multiplex PCR, and its TCRdb copy is limited to in-frame clones, with some not included. Of some 10,000 clones listed, approximately 59% are singletons. The input for sequencing was skin, taken at week 0. These receptors were obtained from a human donor with alopecia areata.

The V gene is TRBV28, the J gene TRBJ1-1; no definite D call. V lost 6 bases, J lost 3 bases, and 11 bases lay in between. CDR3 size: 13 residues. Germline V gene sequence: CDR1 MDHEN, CDR2 SYDVKM. CDR3 amino acids: CASSWMRHTEAFF. DNA of the CDR3: TGTGCCAGCAGCTGGATGAGGCACACTGAAGCTTTCTTT.

The V gene is TRBV11-3, the J gene TRBJ2-1; D not resolved. Trimming left V 5 bases short and J 9 bases short, with 17 bases between. Germline values: CDR1 SGHNT, CDR2 YENEEA. This CDR3 has 14 amino acids. The DNA for the CDR3 is TGTGCCAGCAGCCTGACCCTTGGAGCCGCTGAGCAGTTCTTC. Its protein product is CASSLTLGAAEQFF.

The chain uses TRBV2 and TRBJ1-4; D is undetermined. In germline, CDR1 is SNHLY, CDR2 FYNNEI. The V end lost 7 bases, the J end lost 8 bases, and 17 bases lay between the germline ends. This CDR3 has 14 residues. CDR3 in DNA: TGTGCCAGCATTGACCTTGGGAAGACAGAAAAACTGTTTTTT. Translating gives CASIDLGKTEKLFF.

This chain links TRBV10-3 with TRBJ2-3; D is perhaps TRBD2 (5 bases). V was pared by 4 bases and J by 0 bases, with 8 bases between. The length of the CDR3 is 14 residues. Per germline, CDR1 ENHRY and CDR2 SYGVKD. The CDR3, as DNA: TGTGCCATCAGTGGGCTAGCTAGCACAGATACGCAGTATTTT. Its protein is CAISGLASTDTQYF.

The chain is built from TRBV5-1 and TRBJ2-1; D tentatively reads TRBD1 or TRBD2 (5 bases each). V was pared by 1 base and J by 6 bases, with 14 bases between. This CDR3 has 15 amino acids. Germline assignment: CDR1 SGHRS and CDR2 YFSETQ. CDR3 in DNA: TGCGCCAGCAGCTTGTTGGGGGAGAACGTCAATGAGCAGTTCTTC. Amino acid sequence: CASSLLGENVNEQFF.

V and J are TRBV14 and TRBJ2-1; D unclear. The V and J ends lost 0 bases and 8 bases respectively, with 11 bases between them. CDR1 is SGHDN and CDR2 is FVKESK in the germline V gene. CDR3 length: 14 amino acids. CDR3 in amino acids: CASSQDWVGDEQFF. The CDR3 DNA sequence: TGTGCCAGCAGCCAAGATTGGGTCGGAGATGAGCAGTTCTTC.

V gene TRBV6-5 combines with J gene TRBJ1-6, with 7 nucleotides matching TRBD1. In germline, CDR1 is MNHEY, CDR2 SVGAGI. V was clipped by 5 bases and J by 0 bases; unmatched bases: 1. This CDR3 is built from 15 residues. The CDR3 DNA is TGTGCCAGCAGTCCAGGGGGCTCCTATAATTCACCCCTCCACTTT. Residues: CASSPGGSYNSPLHF.

The chain is built from TRBV30 and TRBJ1-1; D call uncertain. The CDR3 totals 13 residues. V was clipped by 3 bases and J by 1 base, with 9 bases between them. Germline CDR1 is GTSNPN and CDR2 is SVGIG (reference sequence). The DNA of the CDR3 is TGTGCCTGGAGCAGAGGGCCGAACACTGAAGCTTTCTTT. It codes for CAWSRGPNTEAFF.

The CDR3 nucleotides read TGTGCCAGCTCACTACAGGGGTCTGGAAACACCATATATTTT. It translates to CASSLQGSGNTIYF. The V gene is TRBV18, the J gene TRBJ1-3, with 7 bases identical to TRBD1. Germline V CDR1 and CDR2: KGHSH, LQKENI. The CDR3 has 14 residues. The trim removed 4 bases at V and 1 base at J, leaving 1 base unmatched.

This chain uses TRBV4-1 with TRBJ2-2; 9 nucleotides line up with TRBD2. The V gene end was trimmed by 0 bases and the J gene end by 7 bases; junction bases not matched to a gene: 3. The CDR3 length is 15 residues. Germline V gene lookup returns CDR1 MGHRA and CDR2 YSYEKL. This CDR3 reads CASSQDPAGGGELFF. DNA of the CDR3: TGCGCCAGCAGCCAAGATCCAGCGGGGGGCGGGGAGCTGTTTTTT.

V usage is TRBV9 and J usage is TRBJ1-2, with TRBD1 identical over 10 bases. Germline trimming cut 3 bases from V and 4 bases from J; bases unmatched to any gene: 15. This CDR3 has 18 residues. CDR1 and CDR2 from the germline V gene are SGDLS and YYNGEE. The CDR3 loop is CASSADPWTGGNVYGYTF. CDR3 DNA sequence: TGTGCCAGCAGCGCCGACCCGTGGACAGGGGGGAACGTCTATGGCTACACCTTC. The whole variable domain, remainder taken from reference TRBV9 and TRBJ1-2, is DSGVTQTPKHLITATGQRVTLRCSPRSGDLSVYWYQQSLDQGLQFLIQYYNGEERAKGNILERFSAQQFPDLHSELNLSSLELGDSALYFCASSADPWTGGNVYGYTFGSGTRLTVV.

The V gene is TRBV5-1, the J gene TRBJ1-2; TRBD1 is a possible D gene (6 bases). The CDR3 is 15 residues long. CDR1 is SGHRS, CDR2 YFSETQ, per germline. The V gene lost 4 bases and the J gene lost 1 base, with 14 bases spanning the gap. This CDR3 reads CASSPGGAFNYGYTF. DNA for the CDR3: TGCGCCAGCAGCCCCGGGGGGGCCTTTAACTATGGCTACACCTTC.

The chain joins TRBV9 to TRBJ2-7; no clear D gene. Germline CDR1 is SGDLS and CDR2 is YYNGEE. V lost 2 bases, J lost 6 bases, and 12 bases lay in between. The CDR3 length is 13 residues. Here the CDR3 reads CASSVGGLGEQYF. CDR3 DNA sequence: TGTGCCAGCAGCGTGGGCGGATTGGGCGAGCAGTACTTC. Complete variable domain (other parts from reference TRBV9 and TRBJ2-7): DSGVTQTPKHLITATGQRVTLRCSPRSGDLSVYWYQQSLDQGLQFLIQYYNGEERAKGNILERFSAQQFPDLHSELNLSSLELGDSALYFCASSVGGLGEQYFGPGTRLTVT.

In its sample, this clone was seen a few times. J is TRBJ1-2 and V is TRBV7-9, with D uncertain. Germline V lookup: CDR1 SEHNR, CDR2 FQNEAQ (reference sequence). V lost 5 bases and J 5 bases, leaving 24 bases between the germline ends. The CDR3 length is 17 residues. The CDR3 sequence is CASSLTRGARGDYGYTF. The CDR3, as DNA: TGTGCCAGCAGCCTTACCCGCGGAGCTCGTGGGGATTATGGCTACACCTTC.

This chain links TRBV6-5 with TRBJ1-2; D is uncertain. V was pared by 6 bases and J by 0 bases, with 14 bases between. CDR1 MNHEY and CDR2 SVGAGI come from the germline V gene. The CDR3 loop spans 15 amino acids. In nucleotides, the CDR3 is TGTGCCAGCAGGCCCGCCGACCCCACTAACTATGGCTACACCTTC. It codes for CASRPADPTNYGYTF.

As DNA, the CDR3 is TGTGCCAGCTCACTAGATGAACAGGGGTTGAGCTATGGCTACACCTTC. Encoded protein: CASSLDEQGLSYGYTF. The V gene is TRBV18, the J gene TRBJ1-2; TRBD1 aligns across 7 bases. Per germline, CDR1 KGHSH and CDR2 LQKENI. Trimming took 4 bases from V and 4 from J; bases not matched to a gene: 12. The CDR3 runs to 16 residues.

The chain uses TRBV18 and TRBJ2-6; D is undetermined. V was shortened by 6 bases and J by 6 bases, with 9 bases between the two germline ends. The CDR3 sequence is 13 residues long. Looked up from germline, CDR1 is KGHSH and CDR2 is LQKENI. The CDR3 nucleotides are TGTGCCAGCTCCCGGCTAGAGGCCAACGTCCTGACTTTC. It specifies CASSRLEANVLTF. Full variable domain (rest looked up from reference TRBV18 and TRBJ2-6): NAGVMQNPRHLVRRRGQEARLRCSPMKGHSHVYWYRQLPEEGLKFMVYLQKENIIDESGMPKERFSAEFPKEGPSILRIQQVVRGDSAAYFCASSRLEANVLTFGAGSRLTVL.

The rearrangement uses TRBV15 and TRBJ2-4, with no clear D. V lost 5 bases and J 5 bases, leaving 7 bases between the germline ends. CDR1 is LNHNV, CDR2 YYDKDF, per germline (reference sequence). This CDR3 is built from 12 residues. The CDR3 DNA reads as TGTGCCACCAGCTCCAATCAAAACATTCAGTACTTC. It yields the protein CATSSNQNIQYF. Filled out from reference TRBV15 and TRBJ2-4, the complete variable domain reads DAMVIQNPRYQVTQFGKPVTLSCSQTLNHNVMYWYQQKSSQAPKLLFHYYDKDFNNEADTPDNFQSRRPNTSFCFLDIRSPGLGDTAMYLCATSSNQNIQYFGAGTRLSVL.

This clone was seen more than once but under ten times. The chain combines TRBV7-8 with TRBJ2-3; the D gene is possibly TRBD1 (6 bases). The germline gives CDR1 SGHVS, CDR2 FQNEAQ. This CDR3 has 15 amino acids. V lost 6 bases to trimming and J lost 4 bases, with 17 bases between them. The CDR3 DNA reads as TGTGCCAGCAGACCAACCCAGGGGATTTCAGATACGCAGTATTTT. This codes for CASRPTQGISDTQYF. The entire variable domain, with the rest obtained from reference TRBV7-8 and TRBJ2-3, is as follows: GAGVSQSPRYKVAKRGQDVALRCDPISGHVSLFWYQQALGQGPEFLTYFQNEAQLDKSGLPSDRFFAERPEGSVSTLKIQRTQQEDSAVYLCASRPTQGISDTQYFGPGTRLTVL.

V is TRBV9 and J is TRBJ2-2; 8 bases match TRBD1. This CDR3 spans 15 amino acids. Germline loops: CDR1 SGDLS, CDR2 YYNGEE. The ends lost 4 bases at V and 7 bases at J; junction bases unmatched: 9. The DNA of the CDR3 is TGTGCCAGCAGCACCTCGGACAGGGAGGACGGGGAGCTGTTTTTT. Its translation: CASSTSDREDGELFF. Full variable domain (outside the CDR3, taken from reference TRBV9 and TRBJ2-2): DSGVTQTPKHLITATGQRVTLRCSPRSGDLSVYWYQQSLDQGLQFLIQYYNGEERAKGNILERFSAQQFPDLHSELNLSSLELGDSALYFCASSTSDREDGELFFGEGSRLTVL.

This chain links TRBV11-3 with TRBJ1-1, with D perhaps matching TRBD1 (6 bases). Trimming removed 1 base at V and 6 bases at J, with 15 bases between. The germline V gene encodes CDR1 SGHNT and CDR2 YENEEA. The CDR3 totals 15 residues. In nucleotides, the CDR3 is TGTGCCAGCAGCTTAGGACGGAGGAGGGGGGCTGAAGCTTTCTTT. It translates to CASSLGRRRGAEAFF.

The chain is built from TRBV5-6 and TRBJ1-5; 8 nucleotides agree with TRBD1. Germline V lookup: CDR1 SGHDT, CDR2 YYEEEE. The CDR3 is 18 residues long. V was pared by 0 bases and J by 3 bases, with 11 bases of the junction left unmatched. The CDR3: CASSLGFSTGALNQPQHF. CDR3 in DNA: TGTGCCAGCAGCTTGGGTTTTTCGACAGGGGCTCTCAATCAGCCCCAGCATTTT.

The chain couples TRBV6-1 to TRBJ1-2; a weak D match, TRBD1 (5 bases). Trimming stripped 2 bases from V and 4 bases from J, with 14 bases between. The CDR3 contains 15 residues. Germline values: CDR1 MNHNS, CDR2 SASEGT. The DNA for the CDR3 is TGTGCCAGCAGTGAATCCGGGGCCGTGGTCTATGGCTACACCTTC. Translating gives CASSESGAVVYGYTF.